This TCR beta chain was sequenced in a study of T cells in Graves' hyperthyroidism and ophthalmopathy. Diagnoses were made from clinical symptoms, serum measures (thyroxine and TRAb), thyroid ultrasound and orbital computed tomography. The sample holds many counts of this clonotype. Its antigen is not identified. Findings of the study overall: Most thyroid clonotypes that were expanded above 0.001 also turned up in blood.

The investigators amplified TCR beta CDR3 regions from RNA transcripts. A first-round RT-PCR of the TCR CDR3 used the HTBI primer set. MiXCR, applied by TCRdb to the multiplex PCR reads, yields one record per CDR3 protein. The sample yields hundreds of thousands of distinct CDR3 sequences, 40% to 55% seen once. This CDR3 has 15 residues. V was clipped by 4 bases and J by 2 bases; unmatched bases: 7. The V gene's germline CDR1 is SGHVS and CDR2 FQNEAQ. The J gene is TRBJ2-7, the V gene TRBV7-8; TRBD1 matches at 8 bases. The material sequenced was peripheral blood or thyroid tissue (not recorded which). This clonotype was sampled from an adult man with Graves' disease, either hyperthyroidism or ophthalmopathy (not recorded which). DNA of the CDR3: TGTGCCAGCAGCTCAGGGACAGGTGGTCCCTACGAGCAGTACTTC. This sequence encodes CASSSGTGGPYEQYF.